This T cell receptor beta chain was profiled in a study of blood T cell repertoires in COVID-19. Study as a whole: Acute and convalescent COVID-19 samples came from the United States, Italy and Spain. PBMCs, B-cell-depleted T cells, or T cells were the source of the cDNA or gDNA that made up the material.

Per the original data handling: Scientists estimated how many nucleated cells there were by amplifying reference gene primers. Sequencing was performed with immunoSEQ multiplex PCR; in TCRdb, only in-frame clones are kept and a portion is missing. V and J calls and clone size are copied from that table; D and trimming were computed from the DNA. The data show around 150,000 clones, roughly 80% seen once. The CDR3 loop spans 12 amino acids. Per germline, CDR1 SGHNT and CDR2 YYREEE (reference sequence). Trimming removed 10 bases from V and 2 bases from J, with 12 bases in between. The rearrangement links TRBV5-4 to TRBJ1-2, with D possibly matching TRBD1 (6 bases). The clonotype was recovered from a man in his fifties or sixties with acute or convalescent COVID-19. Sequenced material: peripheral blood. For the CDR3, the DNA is TGTGCCGGTAGTGGGACAAACTATGGCTACACCTTC. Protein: CAGSGTNYGYTF.